This is a list of T cell receptor beta chains from one sample in a study of blood T cell repertoires in COVID-19. Produced via immunoSEQ multiplex PCR; TCRdb's table is partial and in-frame only. In the table there are 55,000 to 60,000 clones, approximately 84% of which are singletons. Sequencing was performed on peripheral blood. All receptors come from a man between 65 and 79 years old with active COVID-19. CDR3s include the opening cysteine and the closing phenylalanine or tryptophan. The D gene is left open where the match is weak. Expanded clones get a size class; other rows say once, few or many, or leave the size out.

>.|TRBJ2-3|TRBV10-3|.
CAIRSPGFGTDTQYF
TGTGCCATCAGGTCCCCGGGGTTCGGCACAGATACGCAGTATTTT
>.|TRBJ1-2|TRBV25-1|.
CASSGTSLTYGYTF
TGTGCCAGCAGTGGTACGAGCCTAACGTATGGCTACACCTTC
>TRBD2|TRBJ2-7|TRBV6-2/TRBV6-3|.
CASSSGLAGYEQYF
TGTGCCAGCAGTTCCGGACTAGCGGGCTACGAGCAGTACTTC
>TRBD2|TRBJ2-3|TRBV28|.
CASSFLPASGVIVDTQYF
TGTGCCAGCAGTTTTCTTCCGGCTAGCGGGGTCATCGTGGATACGCAGTATTTT
>TRBD2|TRBJ2-7|TRBV5-1|once
CASSQLAGAYEQYF
TGCGCCAGCAGCCAACTAGCGGGAGCCTACGAGCAGTACTTC
>.|TRBJ2-5|TRBV7-2|.
CASNPEIGVQETQYF
TGTGCCAGCAACCCGGAGATAGGGGTGCAAGAGACCCAGTACTTC
>TRBD2|TRBJ2-1|TRBV6-5|.
CASSYGPSGRTEQFF
TGTGCCAGCAGTTACGGGCCTAGCGGGAGAACCGAGCAGTTCTTC
>.|TRBJ1-2|TRBV6-5|few
CARVPMRSAPHGYTF
TGTGCCCGCGTCCCGATGCGGAGTGCTCCCCATGGCTACACCTTC
>TRBD2|TRBJ2-3|TRBV29-1|.
CSVTLSGRRTDTQYF
TGCAGCGTTACGCTCAGCGGGAGGCGCACAGATACGCAGTATTTT
>.|TRBJ1-2|TRBV6-1|few
CASSEADAGNYGYTF
TGTGCCAGCAGTGAAGCCGACGCAGGGAACTATGGCTACACCTTC
>TRBD2|TRBJ2-1|TRBV14|.
CASSPLGSGSLRFDGNEQFF
TGTGCCAGCAGCCCCCTGGGTAGCGGGAGCTTAAGGTTTGATGGGAATGAGCAGTTCTTC
>.|TRBJ1-4|TRBV4-3|.
CASSQENLGGAVFF
TGCGCCAGCAGCCAAGAAAACTTAGGGGGAGCCGTGTTTTTT
>.|TRBJ2-1|TRBV24-1|.
CATSANRDSPLGEQFF
TGTGCCACCAGTGCCAACCGGGACTCGCCCCTTGGGGAGCAGTTCTTC
>.|TRBJ2-1|TRBV21-1|.
CASSKVERTSGICPHNEQFF
TGTGCCAGCAGCAAAGTGGAACGGACTAGCGGGATATGCCCCCACAATGAGCAGTTCTTC
>TRBD1|TRBJ1-6|TRBV28|.
CASSSQRQGYNSPLHF
TGTGCCAGCAGTTCCCAGAGACAGGGTTACAATTCACCCCTCCACTTT
>.|TRBJ2-1|TRBV11-2|.
CASSSALAASYNEQFF
TGTGCCAGCAGTTCCGCATTAGCGGCTTCCTACAATGAGCAGTTCTTC
>.|TRBJ2-5|TRBV3-1/TRBV3-2|.
CASSPDRGAQYF
TGTGCCAGCAGCCCGGACAGAGGGGCCCAGTACTTC
>.|TRBJ1-1|TRBV29-1|.
CSVNRDRTEAFF
TGCAGCGTTAACAGGGATCGCACTGAAGCTTTCTTT
>.|TRBJ1-3|TRBV29-1|.
CSVESFGTAGNTIYF
TGCAGCGTTGAATCGTTTGGGACTGCTGGAAACACCATATATTTT
>.|TRBJ2-7|TRBV3-1/TRBV3-2|.
CASSQGPGGGYEQYF
TGTGCCAGCAGCCAAGGGCCGGGTGGAGGTTACGAGCAGTACTTC
>.|TRBJ1-3|TRBV12-3/TRBV12-4|few
CASSLLQGNTIYF
TGTGCCAGCAGTTTGCTACAGGGAAACACCATATATTTT
>.|TRBJ2-5|TRBV25-1|.
CASSEGGRGSQETQYF
TGTGCCAGCAGTGAAGGGGGCAGGGGATCTCAAGAGACCCAGTACTTC
>.|TRBJ1-1|TRBV3-1/TRBV3-2|.
CASSQDFPQEGKATEAFF
TGTGCCAGCAGCCAAGATTTCCCCCAAGAGGGAAAAGCGACTGAAGCTTTCTTT
>.|TRBJ2-1|TRBV18|.
CASSDALARHQYNEQFF
TGTGCCAGCTCAGACGCACTAGCCCGACATCAATACAATGAGCAGTTCTTC
>TRBD2|TRBJ2-5|TRBV6-5|.
CASRDSRGDKETQYF
TGTGCCAGCAGGGATTCGCGGGGGGACAAGGAGACCCAGTACTTC
>.|TRBJ2-3|TRBV5-1|once
CASSLYSTSTDTQYF
TGCGCCAGCAGCTTGTACTCAACTAGCACAGATACGCAGTATTTT
>TRBD2|TRBJ2-5|TRBV6-5|.
CASTQRGETQYF
TGTGCCAGCACTCAGCGGGGGGAGACCCAGTACTTC
>.|TRBJ1-2|TRBV9|.
CASSVGGTPTGGGYTF
TGTGCCAGCAGCGTAGGAGGGACACCAACAGGCGGGGGCTACACCTTC
>TRBD2|TRBJ2-7|TRBV24-1|.
CATSDPTSGNSEQYF
TGTGCCACCAGTGACCCGACTAGCGGGAACTCCGAGCAGTACTTC
>TRBD2|TRBJ2-3|TRBV7-2|.
CASRTPSGSDTQYF
TGTGCCAGCAGGACACCTAGCGGGTCCGATACGCAGTATTTT
>.|TRBJ1-5|TRBV6-5|.
CASSPGEGFNQPQHF
TGTGCCAGCAGCCCCGGGGAGGGCTTCAATCAGCCCCAGCATTTT
>TRBD1|TRBJ2-2|TRBV7-2|.
CASSLDYRGTGELFF
TGTGCCAGCAGCCTAGATTACAGGGGCACCGGGGAGCTGTTTTTT
>.|TRBJ1-4|TRBV11-2|.
CASSQQRTSEKLFF
TGTGCCAGCAGCCAGCAGAGGACAAGTGAAAAACTGTTTTTT
>TRBD2|TRBJ2-5|TRBV7-9|.
CASSLAGGQETQYF
TGTGCCAGCAGCTTAGCGGGAGGGCAAGAGACCCAGTACTTC
>TRBD1|TRBJ1-5|TRBV5-5|once
CASSHSTSGTGGSEPQHF
TGTGCCAGCAGCCACTCCACATCCGGGACAGGGGGGAGCGAGCCCCAGCATTTT
>TRBD1|TRBJ2-1|TRBV20-1|.
CSASYSGQGRNEQFF
TGCAGTGCTAGTTATTCAGGACAGGGGAGGAATGAGCAGTTCTTC
>.|TRBJ1-5|TRBV6-1|.
CASSDRGSRPQHF
TGTGCCAGCAGTGACAGGGGTTCCAGGCCCCAGCATTTT
>TRBD1|TRBJ1-1|TRBV6-5|.
CASSPDRGRTEAFF
TGTGCCAGCAGCCCCGACAGGGGGCGGACTGAAGCTTTCTTT
>.|TRBJ2-7|TRBV28|.
CASSLFGTSYEQYF
TGTGCCAGCAGTTTATTCGGGACTTCCTACGAGCAGTACTTC
>.|TRBJ2-6|TRBV28|.
CASSLGVSSGANVLTF
TGTGCCAGCAGTTTGGGAGTAAGCTCTGGGGCCAACGTCCTGACTTTC
>.|TRBJ1-2|TRBV19|.
CASRSFYGYTF
TGTGCCAGTAGATCGTTCTATGGCTACACCTTC
>TRBD1|TRBJ2-7|TRBV15|.
CATSRDLPGQNYEQYF
TGTGCCACCAGCAGAGATCTGCCGGGACAGAACTACGAGCAGTACTTC
>.|TRBJ1-1|TRBV5-4|.
CASSLQGSTEAFF
TGTGCCAGCAGCTTACAGGGTTCCACTGAAGCTTTCTTT
>.|TRBJ2-5|TRBV6-2/TRBV6-3|.
CASSYELVFETQYF
TGTGCCAGCAGTTACGAGCTAGTCTTCGAGACCCAGTACTTC
>TRBD1|TRBJ2-5|TRBV7-3|.
CASSPGTGGPETQYF
TGTGCCAGCAGCCCGGGGACAGGGGGTCCGGAGACCCAGTACTTC
>TRBD2|TRBJ2-3|TRBV25-1|.
CASSDPSGSRTDTQYF
TGTGCCAGCAGTGATCCTAGCGGGAGTCGTACAGATACGCAGTATTTT
>TRBD1|TRBJ1-4|TRBV7-8|once
CASSLVGGYEKLFF
TGTGCCAGCAGCTTAGTAGGGGGCTATGAAAAACTGTTTTTT
>.|TRBJ1-3|TRBV5-1|.
CASSLDRDRGNTIYF
TGCGCCAGCAGCTTGGACAGGGACCGTGGAAACACCATATATTTT
>TRBD1|TRBJ1-4|TRBV6-5|.
CASSRQGNEKLFF
TGTGCCAGCAGTCGACAGGGGAATGAAAAACTGTTTTTT
>TRBD2|TRBJ2-1|TRBV6-2/TRBV6-3|once
CASSLAGGPTDNEQFF
TGTGCCAGCAGCTTAGCGGGAGGGCCAACCGACAATGAGCAGTTCTTC
>TRBD1|TRBJ2-2|TRBV5-4|few
CASSSRQGINTGELFF
TGTGCCAGCAGCAGTCGACAGGGGATTAACACCGGGGAGCTGTTTTTT
>.|TRBJ2-3|TRBV6-7|.
CASGGGTKLLRDFSTDTQYF
TGTGCCAGCGGTGGGGGGACGAAGCTTCTCCGAGATTTTAGCACAGATACGCAGTATTTT
>TRBD2|TRBJ2-3|TRBV2|.
CASSDRGGLRTDTQYF
TGTGCCAGCAGTGATCGGGGGGGACTCCGCACAGATACGCAGTATTTT
>.|TRBJ2-6|TRBV4-1|.
CASSQVRGRGLGGANVLTF
TGCGCCAGCAGCCAAGTGCGGGGGCGCGGTTTAGGTGGGGCCAACGTCCTGACTTTC
>TRBD1|TRBJ1-1|TRBV27|medium-sized
CASSLSNTGVGEAFF
TGTGCCAGCAGTTTATCGAATACAGGGGTAGGTGAAGCTTTCTTT